Many counts were recorded for the clone carrying this T cell receptor (beta chain). Its antigen remains unknown. The CDR3 is 14 residues long. V was pared by 7 bases and J by 3 bases, with 12 bases of the junction left unmatched. Germline loops: CDR1 SQVTM, CDR2 ANQGSEA. The sample originates from a study of beta chain features in type 1 diabetes. Reverse transcription of all isolated RNA meant that expressed TCRB transcripts were sequenced. Clones were sequenced by immunoSEQ multiplex PCR, and TCRdb holds only the in-frame ones, with some missing. The sample consists of under 200,000 clones, about 8.1% of them appearing once. Study-wide results and caveats: Patients with Type 1 diabetes showed moderately but significantly shorter TCRB CDR3s in all four CD4+ subsets.

The single heparinised draw taken from each donor contained 90 to 150 mL of blood on average. Cells sorted by CD45RO/CCR7/CD25/CD127/CD95/CD27 comprised CD4+ naive, central memory, regulatory and stem cell-like memory cells. The sequencing input was central memory CD4+ T cells from blood. The sequence derives from a woman in her late teens or twenties with type 1 diabetes. The chain links TRBV29-1 to TRBJ2-7; 7 bases align to TRBD2. The DNA of the CDR3 is TGCAGCGCTAAACAGGCGGGAGACGGCTACGAGCAGTACTTC. Its protein product is CSAKQAGDGYEQYF.